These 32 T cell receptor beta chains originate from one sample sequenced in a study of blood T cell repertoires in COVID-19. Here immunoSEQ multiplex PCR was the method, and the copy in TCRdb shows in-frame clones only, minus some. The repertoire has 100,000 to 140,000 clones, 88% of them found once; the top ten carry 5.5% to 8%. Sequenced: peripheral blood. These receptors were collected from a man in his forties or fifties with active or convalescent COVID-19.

The CDR3 sequence: CASSYSSSLAGHSTDTQYF. CDR3 nucleotides: TGTGCCAGCAGTTACTCGTCTTCACTAGCGGGACATAGCACAGATACGCAGTATTTT. V is TRBV6-2 or TRBV6-3 and J is TRBJ2-3, with 10 nucleotides matching TRBD2. CDR3 size: 19 residues. The V gene's germline CDR1 is MNHEY and CDR2 SVGEGT. V shed 0 bases, J shed 0 bases, and the junction held 9 bases outside the gene matches.

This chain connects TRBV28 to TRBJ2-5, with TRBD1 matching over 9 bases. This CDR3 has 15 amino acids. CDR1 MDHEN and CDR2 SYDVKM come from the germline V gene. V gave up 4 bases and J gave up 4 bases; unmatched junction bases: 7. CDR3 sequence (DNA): TGTGCCAGCAGTTGGCACAGGGGGCTGGGAGAGACCCAGTACTTC. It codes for CASSWHRGLGETQYF.

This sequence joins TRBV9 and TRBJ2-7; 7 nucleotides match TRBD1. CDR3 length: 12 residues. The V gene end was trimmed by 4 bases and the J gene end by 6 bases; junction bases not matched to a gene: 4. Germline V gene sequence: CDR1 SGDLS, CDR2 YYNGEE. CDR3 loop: CASSSRDSEQYF. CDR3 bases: TGTGCCAGCAGCAGCCGGGACAGCGAGCAGTACTTC.

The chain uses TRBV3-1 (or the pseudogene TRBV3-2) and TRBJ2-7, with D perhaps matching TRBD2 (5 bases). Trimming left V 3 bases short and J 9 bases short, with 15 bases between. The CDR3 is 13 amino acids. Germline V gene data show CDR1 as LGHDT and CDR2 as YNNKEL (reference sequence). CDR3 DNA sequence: TGTGCCAGCAGCCACGGACGGGATAGTAGGCAGTACTTC. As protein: CASSHGRDSRQYF.

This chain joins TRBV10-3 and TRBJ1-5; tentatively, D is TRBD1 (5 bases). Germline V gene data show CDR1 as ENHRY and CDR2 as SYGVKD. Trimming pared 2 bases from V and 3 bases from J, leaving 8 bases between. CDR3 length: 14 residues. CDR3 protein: CAISETTVNQPQHF. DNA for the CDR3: TGTGCCATCAGTGAGACGACAGTCAATCAGCCCCAGCATTTT.

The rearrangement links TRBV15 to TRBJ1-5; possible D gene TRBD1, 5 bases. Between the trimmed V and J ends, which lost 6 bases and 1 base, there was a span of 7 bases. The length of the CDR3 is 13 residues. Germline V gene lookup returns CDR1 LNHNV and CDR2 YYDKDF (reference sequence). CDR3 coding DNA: TGTGCCACCAGTCAGGGCAGCAATCAGCCCCAGCATTTT. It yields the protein CATSQGSNQPQHF.

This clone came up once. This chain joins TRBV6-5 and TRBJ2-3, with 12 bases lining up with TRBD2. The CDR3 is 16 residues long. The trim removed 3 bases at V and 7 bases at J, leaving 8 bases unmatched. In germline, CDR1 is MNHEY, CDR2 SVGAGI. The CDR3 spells CASSYPGGLAGNTQYF. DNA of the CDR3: TGTGCCAGCAGTTATCCAGGAGGACTAGCGGGAAATACGCAGTATTTT.

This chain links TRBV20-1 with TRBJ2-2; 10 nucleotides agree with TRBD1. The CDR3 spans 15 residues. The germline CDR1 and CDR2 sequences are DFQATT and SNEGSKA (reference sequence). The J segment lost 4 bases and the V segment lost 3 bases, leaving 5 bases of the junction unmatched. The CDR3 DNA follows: TGCAGTGCTAGTCATGGGACAGGGGTCACCGGGGAGCTGTTTTTT. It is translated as CSASHGTGVTGELFF.

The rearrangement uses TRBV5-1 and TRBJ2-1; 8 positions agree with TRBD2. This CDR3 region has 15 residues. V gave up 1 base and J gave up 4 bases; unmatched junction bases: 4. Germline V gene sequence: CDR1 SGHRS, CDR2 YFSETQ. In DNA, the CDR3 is TGCGCCAGCAGCTTGACAACTAGCGGATACAATGAGCAGTTCTTC. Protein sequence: CASSLTTSGYNEQFF.

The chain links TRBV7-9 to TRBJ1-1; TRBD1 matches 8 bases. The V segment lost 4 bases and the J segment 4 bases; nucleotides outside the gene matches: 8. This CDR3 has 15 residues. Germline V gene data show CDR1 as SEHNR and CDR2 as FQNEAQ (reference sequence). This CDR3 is CASSYLTGGGTEAFF. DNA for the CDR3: TGTGCCAGCAGCTATTTAACAGGGGGTGGCACTGAAGCTTTCTTT.

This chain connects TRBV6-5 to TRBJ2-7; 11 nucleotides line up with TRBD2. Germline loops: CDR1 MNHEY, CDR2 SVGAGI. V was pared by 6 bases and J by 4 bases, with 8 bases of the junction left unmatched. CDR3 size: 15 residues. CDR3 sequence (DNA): TGTGCCAGCAGATCCTTAGCGGGAGGGGGGTACGAGCAGTACTTC. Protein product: CASRSLAGGGYEQYF.

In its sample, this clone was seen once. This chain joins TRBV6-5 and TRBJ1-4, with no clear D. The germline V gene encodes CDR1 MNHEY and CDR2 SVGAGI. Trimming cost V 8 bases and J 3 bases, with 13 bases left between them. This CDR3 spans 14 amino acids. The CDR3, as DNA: TGTGCCAGCCTAATGGAGTTGTCTAATGAAAAACTGTTTTTT. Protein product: CASLMELSNEKLFF.

CDR3 sequence reads: CASSEFEGVGEQYF. The DNA of the CDR3 is TGTGCCAGCAGTGAATTCGAGGGGGTTGGGGAGCAGTACTTC. The chain couples TRBV6-1 to TRBJ2-7; D is possibly TRBD1 (6 bases). Germline-derived CDR1 and CDR2 are MNHNS and SASEGT. V lost 2 bases and J lost 7, with 15 bases in between. The CDR3 loop spans 14 amino acids.

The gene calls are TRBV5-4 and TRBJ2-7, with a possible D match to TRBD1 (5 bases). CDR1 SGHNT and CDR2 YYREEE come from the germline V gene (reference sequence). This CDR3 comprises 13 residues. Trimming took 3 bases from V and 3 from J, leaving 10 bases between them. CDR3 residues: CASSSKDSYEQYF. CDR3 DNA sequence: TGTGCCAGCAGCTCCAAAGACAGCTACGAGCAGTACTTC.

Here the CDR3 reads CASSLGDDRSGELFF. CDR3 bases: TGTGCCAGCAGCTTAGGGGATGACAGGTCCGGGGAGCTGTTTTTT. This chain connects TRBV11-3 to TRBJ2-2; possibly TRBD1 for D (6 bases). CDR1 is SGHNT and CDR2 is YENEEA in the germline V gene. V lost 1 base and J lost 6, with 12 bases in between. CDR3 length: 15 amino acids.

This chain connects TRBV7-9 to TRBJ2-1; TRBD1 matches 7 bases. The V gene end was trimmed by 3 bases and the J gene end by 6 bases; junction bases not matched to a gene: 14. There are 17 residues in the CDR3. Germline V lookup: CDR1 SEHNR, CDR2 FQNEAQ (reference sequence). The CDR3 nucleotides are TGTGCCAGCAGCTTCCTGGACAGGACACCCAATCTCAATGAGCAGTTCTTC. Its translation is CASSFLDRTPNLNEQFF.

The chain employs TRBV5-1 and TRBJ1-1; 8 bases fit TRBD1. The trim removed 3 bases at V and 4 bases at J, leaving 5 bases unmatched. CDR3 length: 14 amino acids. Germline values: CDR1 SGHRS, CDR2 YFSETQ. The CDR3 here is CASSSQGAGTEAFF. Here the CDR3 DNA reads TGCGCCAGCAGCTCTCAGGGGGCGGGCACTGAAGCTTTCTTT.

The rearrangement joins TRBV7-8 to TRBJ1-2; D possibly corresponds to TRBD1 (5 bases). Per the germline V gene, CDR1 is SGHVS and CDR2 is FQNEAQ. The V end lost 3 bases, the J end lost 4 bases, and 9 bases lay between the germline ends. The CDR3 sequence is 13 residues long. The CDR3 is CASSLGRSYGYTF. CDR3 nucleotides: TGTGCCAGCAGCTTGGGGCGGAGCTATGGCTACACCTTC.

The CDR3 nucleotides are TGTGCCAGCAGCCCCCGACAGGGGAGGACGGTTGAGCAGTTCTTC. Translated, it gives CASSPRQGRTVEQFF. The rearrangement joins TRBV11-3 to TRBJ2-1, with TRBD1 matching over 8 bases. V was clipped by 5 bases and J by 9 bases; unmatched bases: 12. CDR3 length: 15 amino acids. Germline CDR1 reads SGHNT; CDR2 reads YENEEA.

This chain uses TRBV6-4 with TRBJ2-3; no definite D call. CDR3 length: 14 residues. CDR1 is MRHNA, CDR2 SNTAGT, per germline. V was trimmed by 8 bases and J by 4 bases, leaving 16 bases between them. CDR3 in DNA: TGTGCCAGCGCCAGAAAGGCGGAAGCAGATACGCAGTATTTT. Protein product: CASARKAEADTQYF.

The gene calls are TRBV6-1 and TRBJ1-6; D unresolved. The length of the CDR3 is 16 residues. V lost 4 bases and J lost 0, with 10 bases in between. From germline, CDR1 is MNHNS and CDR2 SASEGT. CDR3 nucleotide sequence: TGTGCCAGCAGTGTGACGGCTAGCTCCTATAATTCACCCCTCCACTTT. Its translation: CASSVTASSYNSPLHF.

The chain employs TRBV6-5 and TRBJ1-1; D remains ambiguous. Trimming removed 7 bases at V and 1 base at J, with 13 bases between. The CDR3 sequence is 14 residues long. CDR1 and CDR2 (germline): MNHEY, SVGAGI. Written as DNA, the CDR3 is TGTGCCAGCACCCTCACTAGTTCGAACACTGAAGCTTTCTTT. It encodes CASTLTSSNTEAFF.

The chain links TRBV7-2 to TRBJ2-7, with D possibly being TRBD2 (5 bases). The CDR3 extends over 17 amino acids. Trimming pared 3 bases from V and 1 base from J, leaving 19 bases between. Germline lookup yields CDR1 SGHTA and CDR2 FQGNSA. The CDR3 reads CASSFNWEGSSSYEQYF. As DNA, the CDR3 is TGTGCCAGCAGCTTCAACTGGGAAGGGAGTAGTTCCTACGAGCAGTACTTC. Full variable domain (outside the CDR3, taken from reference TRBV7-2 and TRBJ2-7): GAGVSQSPSNKVTEKGKDVELRCDPISGHTALYWYRQSLGQGLEFLIYFQGNSAPDKSGLPSDRFSAERTGGSVSTLTIQRTQQEDSAVYLCASSFNWEGSSSYEQYFGPGTRLTVT.

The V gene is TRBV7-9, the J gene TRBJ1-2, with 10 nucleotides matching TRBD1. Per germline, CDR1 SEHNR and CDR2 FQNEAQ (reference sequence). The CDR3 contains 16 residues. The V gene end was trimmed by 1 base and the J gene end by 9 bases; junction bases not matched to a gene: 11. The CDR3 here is CASSLVPGTGELSYTF. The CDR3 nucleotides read TGTGCCAGCAGCTTAGTCCCCGGGACAGGGGAGCTAAGCTACACCTTC. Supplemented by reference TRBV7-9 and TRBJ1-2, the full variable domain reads DTGVSQNPRHKITKRGQNVTFRCDPISEHNRLYWYRQTLGQGPEFLTYFQNEAQLEKSRLLSDRFSAERPKGSFSTLEIQRTEQGDSAMYLCASSLVPGTGELSYTFGSGTRLTVV.

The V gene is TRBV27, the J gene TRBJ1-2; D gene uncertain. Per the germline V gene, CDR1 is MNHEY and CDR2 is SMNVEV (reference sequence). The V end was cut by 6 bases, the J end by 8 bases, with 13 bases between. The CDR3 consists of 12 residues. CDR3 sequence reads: CASRVQLVGYTF. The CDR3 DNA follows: TGTGCCAGCAGGGTACAATTGGTGGGCTACACCTTC.

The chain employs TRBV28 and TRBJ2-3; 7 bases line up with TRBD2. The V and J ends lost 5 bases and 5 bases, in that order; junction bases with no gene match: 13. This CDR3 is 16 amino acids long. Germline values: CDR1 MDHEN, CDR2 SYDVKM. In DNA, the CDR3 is TGTGCCAGCAGTCGACCCCTTACTAGCGTAGGAGATACGCAGTATTTT. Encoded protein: CASSRPLTSVGDTQYF.

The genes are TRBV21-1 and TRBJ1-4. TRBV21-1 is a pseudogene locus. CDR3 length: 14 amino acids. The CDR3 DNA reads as TGTGCCAGCAGCACCCACAAGCGGATCGGAAAACTGTTTTTT. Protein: CASSTHKRIGKLFF.

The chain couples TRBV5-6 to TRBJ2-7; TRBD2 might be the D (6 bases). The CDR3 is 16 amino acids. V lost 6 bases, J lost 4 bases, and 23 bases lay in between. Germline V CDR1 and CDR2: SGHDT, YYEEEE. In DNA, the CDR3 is TGTGCCAGCACCCTCGACGGGGGTAGGCTAGCGTACGAGCAGTACTTC. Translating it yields CASTLDGGRLAYEQYF.

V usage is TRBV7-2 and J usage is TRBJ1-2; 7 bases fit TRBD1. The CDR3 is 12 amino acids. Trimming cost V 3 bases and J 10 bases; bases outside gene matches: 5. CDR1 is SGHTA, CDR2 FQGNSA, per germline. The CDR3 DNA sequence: TGTGCCAGCAGCTTTGATAGGGGGCTCTACACCTTC. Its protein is CASSFDRGLYTF.

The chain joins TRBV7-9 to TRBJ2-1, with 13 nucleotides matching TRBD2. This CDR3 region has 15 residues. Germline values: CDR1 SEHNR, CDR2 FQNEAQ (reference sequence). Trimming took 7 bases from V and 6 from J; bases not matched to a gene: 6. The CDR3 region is CASTEGLAGINEQFF. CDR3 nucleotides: TGTGCCAGCACCGAGGGACTAGCGGGAATCAATGAGCAGTTCTTC.

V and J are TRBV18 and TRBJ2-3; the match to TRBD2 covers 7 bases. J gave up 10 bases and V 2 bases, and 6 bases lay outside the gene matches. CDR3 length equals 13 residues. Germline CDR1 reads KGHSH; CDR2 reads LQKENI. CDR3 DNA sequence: TGTGCCAGCTCACCAGGCGGGAGTTTAGCGCAGTATTTT. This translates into CASSPGGSLAQYF.

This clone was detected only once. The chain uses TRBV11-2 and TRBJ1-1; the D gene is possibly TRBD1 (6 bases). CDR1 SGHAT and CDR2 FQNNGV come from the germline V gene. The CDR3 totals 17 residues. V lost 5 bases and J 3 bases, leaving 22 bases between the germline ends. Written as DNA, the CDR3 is TGTGCCAGCAGCCCAGCCCCGCGGGGGGCGCGTGACACTGAAGCTTTCTTT. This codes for CASSPAPRGARDTEAFF.